Listed below are T cell receptor beta chains from one sample, sequenced in a study of cytomegalovirus exposure and HLA in healthy donors. Assay used: immunoSEQ multiplex PCR; TCRdb lists only in-frame clones, some missing. The repertoire holds under 200,000 clones, with around 86% as singletons. Sequenced: PBMCs. The receptors were gathered from a woman aged 18-30 years in good health and CMV-seronegative. CDR3s include the opening cysteine and the closing phenylalanine or tryptophan. A D gene is named only where the DNA matches it firmly. Rows give clone size only sometimes, using once, few, many, or a class for an expanded clone.

D gene	J gene	V gene	clone size	CDR3 protein	CDR3 DNA
TRBD1	TRBJ1-2	TRBV2	.	CASSDLDRGPTHYGYTF	TGTGCCAGCAGTGATTTGGACAGGGGGCCCACCCACTATGGCTACACCTTC
TRBD1	TRBJ1-5	TRBV7-6	once	CASSPGTGHHQPQHF	TGTGCCAGCAGCCCCGGGACAGGCCATCATCAGCCCCAGCATTTT
TRBD1	TRBJ2-7	TRBV27	.	CASSFSGTEYEQYF	TGTGCCAGCAGTTTTTCCGGGACAGAATACGAGCAGTACTTC
.	TRBJ2-2	TRBV28	.	CASSLLLRSGSTGELFF	TGTGCCAGCAGTTTACTCCTCCGTAGCGGCTCGACCGGGGAGCTGTTTTTT
TRBD2	TRBJ2-3	TRBV6-4	.	CASSDSIVAGGPVDTQYF	TGTGCCAGCAGTGACTCGATTGTGGCGGGGGGGCCGGTAGATACGCAGTATTTT
.	TRBJ1-1	TRBV11-2	.	CASSRPLRQNTEAFF	TGTGCCAGCAGCCGACCACTTCGACAGAACACTGAAGCTTTCTTT
.	TRBJ2-7	TRBV7-8	.	CASSPGNEQYF	TGTGCCAGCAGCCCCGGGAACGAGCAGTACTTC
.	TRBJ2-5	TRBV7-9	.	CASRRRDQETQYF	TGTGCCAGCAGAAGACGGGACCAAGAGACCCAGTACTTC
TRBD1	TRBJ1-3	TRBV7-6	.	CASSLVSVGQGSGNTIYF	TGTGCCAGCAGCTTAGTATCTGTAGGACAGGGCTCTGGAAACACCATATATTTT
.	TRBJ2-4	TRBV19	.	CASSRRRIQYF	TGTGCCAGTAGTCGGAGAAGGATTCAGTACTTC
TRBD1	TRBJ2-3	TRBV27	.	CASFGQADYYTQYF	TGTGCCAGCTTCGGACAGGCAGATTACTATACGCAGTATTTT
TRBD1	TRBJ1-5	TRBV13	.	CASSRQGWQPQHF	TGTGCCAGCAGCCGACAGGGATGGCAGCCCCAGCATTTT
TRBD2	TRBJ2-7	TRBV29-1	few	CSGRDYSYEQYF	TGCAGCGGGCGGGACTACTCCTACGAGCAGTACTTC
TRBD1	TRBJ1-2	TRBV27	.	CASSLRNDRESGYTF	TGTGCCAGCAGTTTAAGGAATGACAGGGAGAGCGGCTACACCTTC
TRBD2	TRBJ2-3	TRBV18	.	CASSLFQLAGDSGGTDTQYF	TGTGCCAGCTCACTGTTCCAGCTAGCGGGAGATTCGGGTGGGACAGATACGCAGTATTTT
.	TRBJ2-7	TRBV5-1	.	CASALLSNGDYEQYF	TGCGCCAGCGCACTCCTAAGTAACGGGGACTACGAGCAGTACTTC
.	TRBJ2-1	TRBV4-2	.	CASSHREKQFF	TGTGCCAGCAGCCATCGGGAGAAGCAGTTCTTC
TRBD2	TRBJ2-3	TRBV29-1	.	CSVHFSSGETDTQYF	TGCAGCGTGCACTTTTCTAGCGGGGAAACAGATACGCAGTATTTT
.	TRBJ1-2	TRBV13	.	CASSFPPASDREGYTF	TGTGCCAGCAGCTTCCCCCCGGCGTCTGATCGGGAAGGCTACACCTTC
.	TRBJ1-2	TRBV4-2	.	CASSQAGRDTTNYGYTF	TGTGCCAGCAGCCAAGCGGGCCGGGACACCACTAACTATGGCTACACCTTC
.	TRBJ1-5	TRBV2	.	CASTAGVGQPQHF	TGTGCCAGCACCGCAGGGGTCGGACAGCCCCAGCATTTT
TRBD1	TRBJ2-3	TRBV30	.	CAWSVHEGAGTDTQYF	TGTGCCTGGAGTGTACATGAGGGGGCAGGCACAGATACGCAGTATTTT
.	TRBJ2-7	TRBV4-2	.	CASSARPAGAEQYF	TGTGCCAGCAGCGCTCGGCCCGCAGGCGCCGAGCAGTACTTC
TRBD2	TRBJ2-1	TRBV11-2	.	CASSLVVASGSPNEQFF	TGTGCCAGCAGCTTAGTAGTGGCTAGCGGGAGTCCCAATGAGCAGTTCTTC
.	TRBJ2-7	TRBV27	.	CASSLGGGYEQYF	TGTGCCAGCAGTTTGGGAGGCGGCTACGAGCAGTACTTC
.	TRBJ1-2	TRBV19	.	CASSMTGAQSLNYGYTF	TGTGCCAGTAGTATGACAGGAGCCCAATCACTTAACTATGGCTACACCTTC
TRBD1	TRBJ1-1	TRBV9	once	CASSVTGATEAFF	TGTGCCAGCAGCGTTACAGGGGCTACTGAAGCTTTCTTT
TRBD2	TRBJ2-1	TRBV6-5	few	CASSYVAGGTYNEQFF	TGTGCCAGCAGTTACGTAGCGGGAGGCACATACAATGAGCAGTTCTTC
TRBD2	TRBJ2-7	TRBV18	.	CASSPRERDSYEQYF	TGTGCCAGCTCACCTCGTGAGCGGGACTCCTACGAGCAGTACTTC
.	TRBJ2-2	TRBV2	.	CASKVVNGDTGELFF	TGTGCCAGCAAGGTGGTCAACGGGGACACCGGGGAGCTGTTTTTT
.	TRBJ1-5	TRBV7-9	.	CSSSSANQPQHF	TGTTCCAGCAGTTCTGCGAATCAGCCCCAGCATTTT
TRBD2	TRBJ2-1	TRBV4-1	.	CASSQDLTSGRDEQFF	TGCGCCAGCAGCCAAGATCTTACTAGCGGGAGAGACGAGCAGTTCTTC
TRBD1	TRBJ1-1	TRBV6-5	.	CASSYSRDTGGTEAFF	TGTGCCAGCAGTTACTCGAGAGATACAGGGGGCACTGAAGCTTTCTTT
.	TRBJ2-5	TRBV6-5	.	CAAGVGNSETQYF	TGTGCCGCCGGGGTAGGGAATAGTGAGACCCAGTACTTC
TRBD2	TRBJ2-2	TRBV30	.	CAYLLSGRALTGELFF	TGTGCCTACCTCTTGAGCGGGAGGGCCCTTACCGGGGAGCTGTTTTTT
TRBD1	TRBJ1-1	TRBV6-5	few	CASIGRGDTEAFF	TGTGCCAGCATAGGCAGGGGGGACACTGAAGCTTTCTTT
.	TRBJ1-2	TRBV19	.	CASSTLGGDGYTF	TGTGCCAGTAGTACCCTCGGAGGGGATGGCTACACCTTC
TRBD2	TRBJ2-5	TRBV6-1	.	CASRNLAGGLQTQYF	TGTGCCAGCAGGAACCTAGCGGGAGGCTTGCAGACCCAGTACTTC
TRBD1	TRBJ1-1	TRBV7-3	once	CASSLNSGGTEAFF	TGTGCCAGCAGCTTAAATTCAGGGGGCACTGAAGCTTTCTTT
TRBD1	TRBJ1-2	TRBV29-1	.	CSVWGQPNYGYTF	TGCAGCGTTTGGGGACAGCCGAACTATGGCTACACCTTC
TRBD1	TRBJ2-7	TRBV6-5	.	CASSYNDRAYEQYF	TGTGCCAGCAGTTACAATGACAGGGCCTACGAGCAGTACTTC
.	TRBJ2-7	TRBV27	.	CASSLSPGTYEQYF	TGTGCCAGCAGTTTATCCCCAGGGACCTACGAGCAGTACTTC
TRBD2	TRBJ2-6	TRBV19	.	CASNTLAGGSGANVLTF	TGTGCCAGTAATACCCTAGCGGGAGGGTCTGGGGCCAACGTCCTGACTTTC
.	TRBJ1-1	TRBV27	few	CASSQHRDTIEAFF	TGTGCCAGCAGTCAACACCGGGACACGATTGAAGCTTTCTTT